Below are 22 T cell receptor beta chains sequenced from a single sample in a study of T cells in Graves' hyperthyroidism and ophthalmopathy. Amplified TCR beta CDR3 regions derived from RNA transcripts. HTBI primers were the set used in a first-round RT-PCR of the TCR CDR3. TCRdb processed the multiplex PCR reads anew with MiXCR; each CDR3 protein has one entry. The sample records 450,000 to 650,000 distinct CDR3 sequences, 17% being singletons. Sequences were obtained from blood. The receptor set was obtained from a young woman with Graves' ophthalmopathy.

This clonotype occurred many times. The chain is built from TRBV7-3 and TRBJ2-1; TRBD1 agrees at 8 bases. V lost 0 bases to trimming and J lost 4 bases; unmatched junction nucleotides: 5. CDR1 is SGHTA, CDR2 FQGTGA, per germline. This CDR3 has 16 amino acids. The CDR3 nucleotides read TGTGCCAGCAGCTTAACGGGTGGGACAGGATACAATGAGCAGTTCTTC. Translation: CASSLTGGTGYNEQFF.

This clonotype was counted many times. The CDR3 coding sequence is TGTGCCAGCATCGCGGAGGGATCCTACGAGCAGTACTTC. The encoded protein is CASIAEGSYEQYF. This sequence joins TRBV7-8 and TRBJ2-7; D perhaps matches TRBD2 (6 bases). The CDR3 is 13 residues long. Germline lookup yields CDR1 SGHVS and CDR2 FQNEAQ. V was pared by 7 bases and J by 1 base, with 11 bases between.

This clonotype was observed at least ten times. For the CDR3, the DNA is TGTGCCAGCAGCTTAAGTGGCACTAGCGGCTCCTACAATGAGCAGTTCTTC. It codes for CASSLSGTSGSYNEQFF. This rearrangement joins TRBV7-2 to TRBJ2-1; 8 nucleotides agree with TRBD2. Per germline, CDR1 SGHTA and CDR2 FQGNSA. There are 17 residues in the CDR3. The J segment lost 0 bases and the V segment lost 2 bases, leaving 6 bases of the junction unmatched.

The V call is TRBV28, the J call TRBJ2-1; a possible D gene is TRBD2 (7 bases). The CDR3 consists of 16 residues. Germline CDR1 MDHEN, CDR2 SYDVKM. Trimming took 0 bases from V and 1 from J, leaving 10 bases between them. The CDR3 DNA is TGTGCCAGCAGTTTATGGGGGGGGGCGTCCTACAATGAGCAGTTCTTC. It encodes CASSLWGGASYNEQFF.

There are many counts of this clonotype. The chain couples TRBV6-2 or TRBV6-3 to TRBJ2-1; 9 bases are shared with TRBD2. V trimming: 6 bases; J trimming: 5 bases; junction bases outside the gene matches: 11. The CDR3 totals 16 residues. CDR1 is MNHEY, CDR2 SVGEGT, per germline. In DNA, the CDR3 is TGTGCCAGCAGGCAGAGGGAGACTAGCGGTCACAATGAGCAGTTCTTC. Protein sequence: CASRQRETSGHNEQFF.

V and J are TRBV20-1 and TRBJ2-3; 11 bases are a match to TRBD2. This CDR3 is built from 15 residues. J gave up 1 base and V 7 bases, and 7 bases lay outside the gene matches. Germline V gene sequence: CDR1 DFQATT, CDR2 SNEGSKA (reference sequence). The CDR3, as DNA: TGCAGTGGTAGCGGGGGGGGGGCTGGCACAGATACGCAGTATTTT. Protein sequence: CSGSGGGAGTDTQYF.

This clonotype was seen repeatedly, ten times or more. V gene TRBV6-6 combines with J gene TRBJ1-2; the D is unclear. The CDR3 has 16 amino acids. The V gene's germline CDR1 is MNHNY and CDR2 SVGAGI (reference sequence). With 2 bases removed from V and 8 bases from J, the gap between germline ends came to 21 bases. The CDR3 DNA follows: TGTGCCAGCAGTTACCTTTTGGATCCCGTTAATGGCGGCTACACCTTC. Encoded protein: CASSYLLDPVNGGYTF.

The V gene is TRBV6-2 or TRBV6-3, the J gene TRBJ2-5, with a possible D match to TRBD2 (6 bases). Trimming pared 6 bases from V and 7 bases from J, leaving 18 bases between. The CDR3 extends over 14 amino acids. CDR1 is MNHEY, CDR2 SVGEGT, per germline. In nucleotides, the CDR3 is TGTGCCAGCAGGCCGGGACTCACCTCAGGGACCCAGTACTTC. This gives the protein CASRPGLTSGTQYF.

This clonotype was seen a handful of times. This chain joins TRBV15 and TRBJ1-5, with D uncertain. Trimming took 0 bases from V and 6 from J, leaving 12 bases between them. Germline V lookup: CDR1 LNHNV, CDR2 YYDKDF (reference sequence). CDR3 length: 15 residues. For the CDR3, the DNA is TGTGCCACCAGCAGAGATCAAGGCCGGGGTCAGCCCCAGCATTTT. This gives the protein CATSRDQGRGQPQHF.

This clonotype was detected a few times. The chain couples TRBV25-1 to TRBJ1-4; D gene ambiguous. V was shortened by 4 bases and J by 0 bases, with 9 bases between the two germline ends. The CDR3 loop spans 15 amino acids. Germline V lookup: CDR1 MGHDK, CDR2 SYGVNS. CDR3 DNA sequence: TGTGCCAGCAGTGGTGGAATCGCAACTAATGAAAAACTGTTTTTT. This encodes CASSGGIATNEKLFF.

In this sample, this clonotype turned up many times. This chain joins TRBV28 and TRBJ2-5; 8 nucleotides line up with TRBD2. V dropped 5 bases and J dropped 1; count of bases not matched to a gene: 3. Germline V CDR1 and CDR2: MDHEN, SYDVKM. The CDR3 runs 14 residues. The CDR3 bases are TGTGCCAGCAGTAGTGGGACTAGCCAAGAGACCCAGTACTTC. Its protein is CASSSGTSQETQYF.

Worth noting for this clonotype: A much larger clone is a single base away; this may be a read error. The V call is TRBV25-1, the J call TRBJ2-5, with 10 positions matching TRBD2. From germline, CDR1 is MGHDK and CDR2 SYGVNS. This CDR3 is 19 amino acids long. CDR3 bases: TGTGCCAGCAGTGAACCCCGGGGGTCTAGCGGGGGACAACAAGAGGCCCAGTACTTC. Protein sequence: CASSEPRGSSGGQQEAQYF.

This CDR3 reads CAISVGQDQETQYF. The CDR3 DNA follows: TGTGCCATCAGTGTTGGTCAGGACCAAGAGACCCAGTACTTC. The genes are TRBV10-3 and TRBJ2-5; D ambiguous. This CDR3 contains 14 residues. The V gene lost 4 bases and the J gene lost 0 bases, with 9 bases spanning the gap. Germline CDR1 reads ENHRY; CDR2 reads SYGVKD.

This clonotype was seen many times. This rearrangement joins TRBV11-3 to TRBJ2-1, with 7 bases lining up with TRBD2. Germline loops: CDR1 SGHNT, CDR2 YENEEA. Germline trimming cut 3 bases from V and 7 bases from J; bases unmatched to any gene: 9. The CDR3 is made up of 15 amino acids. CDR3 protein: CASSFSEGLMNEQFF. In DNA, the CDR3 is TGTGCCAGCAGCTTCAGTGAGGGACTAATGAATGAGCAGTTCTTC.

J is TRBJ2-2 and V is TRBV29-1; perhaps D is TRBD1 or TRBD2 (5 bases each). Germline V gives CDR1 SQVTM, CDR2 ANQGSEA. The length of the CDR3 is 12 residues. V lost 7 bases to trimming and J lost 3 bases, with 9 bases between them. CDR3 amino acids: CSAGRDTGELFF. In nucleotides, the CDR3 is TGCAGCGCGGGGCGGGACACCGGGGAGCTGTTTTTT.

There are many counts of this clonotype. The chain carries TRBV20-1 and TRBJ1-1, with 7 bases that match TRBD1. The V gene's germline CDR1 is DFQATT and CDR2 SNEGSKA (reference sequence). Trimming cost V 1 base and J 4 bases; bases outside gene matches: 3. The CDR3 contains 13 residues. Here the CDR3 reads CSARVRQGTEAFF. CDR3 bases: TGCAGTGCTAGAGTCCGACAGGGCACTGAAGCTTTCTTT.

This clonotype has ten or more counts. The rearrangement links TRBV3-1 to TRBJ2-7, with D perhaps TRBD1 (5 bases). Between the trimmed V and J ends, which lost 0 bases and 0 bases, there was a span of 15 bases. This CDR3 has 17 amino acids. Per the germline V gene, CDR1 is LGHDT and CDR2 is YNNKEL (reference sequence). The CDR3 spells CASSQDTYRITSYEQYF. In nucleotides, the CDR3 is TGTGCCAGCAGCCAAGATACGTACAGGATAACCTCCTACGAGCAGTACTTC.

This clonotype was detected only a few times. With a much larger clone just one base away, this may be a read error. The V gene is TRBV28, the J gene TRBJ2-5; TRBD2 is a possible D gene (6 bases). The CDR3 has 15 residues. Germline CDR1 reads MDHEN; CDR2 reads SYDVKM. V was shortened by 6 bases and J by 7 bases, with 21 bases between the two germline ends. CDR3 sequence reads: CASSNIRVQGGTQYF. In nucleotides, the CDR3 is TGTGCCAGCAGCAATATCCGGGTCCAGGGAGGGACCCAGTACTTC.

In the case of this clonotype: A much larger clone lies a single base off, so this may be a read error. CDR3 loop: CASSLGRGHQPQHF. Here the CDR3 DNA reads TGTGCCAGCAGCTTAGGCAGGGGACATCAGCCCCAGCATTTT. The J gene is TRBJ1-5, the V gene TRBV7-2; tentative D call: TRBD1 (6 bases). This CDR3 is 14 amino acids long. Deletions cut 1 base from V and 5 bases from J, with 9 bases between. Per germline, CDR1 SGHTA and CDR2 FQGNSA. The whole variable domain, remainder taken from reference TRBV7-2 and TRBJ1-5, is GAGVSQSPSNKVTEKGKDVELRCDPISGHTALYWYRQSLGQGLEFLIYFQGNSAPDKSGLPSDRFSAERTGGSVSTLTIQRTQQEDSAVYLCASSLGRGHQPQHFGDGTRLSIL.

The V and J genes are TRBV10-3 and TRBJ1-1; TRBD1 agrees at 7 bases. The V segment lost 5 bases and the J segment 2 bases; nucleotides outside the gene matches: 2. This CDR3 contains 13 residues. Germline V gene sequence: CDR1 ENHRY, CDR2 SYGVKD. CDR3 in DNA: TGTGCCATCAGTCGGGACAGAAACACTGAAGCTTTCTTT. Its protein product is CAISRDRNTEAFF.

This clonotype occurred a few times. The chain links TRBV4-1 to TRBJ2-1; TRBD2 aligns across 9 bases. The junction had 5 bases not matched to a gene; V was cut back by 4 bases and J by 7 bases. Germline CDR1 reads MGHRA; CDR2 reads YSYEKL. This CDR3 has 14 residues. The CDR3 nucleotides read TGCGCCAGCAGCCCGTTAGCGGGAGAGAATGAGCAGTTCTTC. It specifies CASSPLAGENEQFF.

This clonotype occurred many times. This chain links TRBV6-2 or TRBV6-3 with TRBJ1-1; the D is unclear. This CDR3 is 16 amino acids long. Germline CDR1 is MNHEY and CDR2 is SVGEGT. The V gene lost 0 bases and the J gene lost 3 bases, with 14 bases spanning the gap. CDR3 in amino acids: CASSYSMAVGDTEAFF. The CDR3 nucleotides read TGTGCCAGCAGTTACTCGATGGCCGTTGGGGACACTGAAGCTTTCTTT.